Described below is a single TCR beta chain sequence and its context. The sample originates from a study of cytomegalovirus exposure and HLA in healthy donors. Looking at the study overall: The study's early data release held around 85 million unique TCRs from HLA-typed donors.

Both 60 Vbeta primers and 13 Jbeta primers went into the PCR. Profiled with immunoSEQ multiplex PCR; TCRdb holds only in-frame clones, not every one. The sample holds under 200,000 clones, less than 90% seen once. The V end was cut by 5 bases, the J end by 0 bases, with 15 bases between. This CDR3 region has 15 residues. Germline CDR1 reads SGHRS; CDR2 reads YFSETQ. V is TRBV5-1 and J is TRBJ2-7; a weak D match, TRBD1 (5 bases). This receptor was identified in a woman aged 25 to 45 in good health and CMV-seronegative. What was sequenced was PBMCs. In nucleotides, the CDR3 is TGCGCCAGCAGGTTCACACCCAGGGACTCCTACGAGCAGTACTTC. This encodes CASRFTPRDSYEQYF.